What follows is one T cell receptor (beta chain) and its context. These data come from a study of blood T cell repertoires in COVID-19. The wider study: Material from acute and convalescent COVID-19 was sourced from the United States, Italy and Spain. PBMCs, B-cell-depleted T cells, or T cells were the source of the cDNA or gDNA that made up the material.

The CDR3 is 15 amino acids. V gave up 1 base and J gave up 0 bases, with 11 bases separating them. Germline values: CDR1 SGHRS, CDR2 YFSETQ. Authors' data handling: Reference gene primer amplification in the assay estimated nucleated cell counts. Data came from immunoSEQ multiplex PCR; TCRdb stores just in-frame clones and leaves some out. D and trimming were read from the DNA, whereas the V and J calls and clone size are those reported in that table. The sample yields around 100,000 clones, over 70% seen once. The gene calls are TRBV5-1 and TRBJ2-7; TRBD2 might be the D (6 bases). The source of this sequence is a human donor in a cohort sampled during active or convalescent COVID-19. The sequenced material came from peripheral blood. Here the CDR3 reads CASSLSGTYSYEQYF. The CDR3 coding sequence is TGCGCCAGCAGCTTGTCCGGGACTTACTCCTACGAGCAGTACTTC.